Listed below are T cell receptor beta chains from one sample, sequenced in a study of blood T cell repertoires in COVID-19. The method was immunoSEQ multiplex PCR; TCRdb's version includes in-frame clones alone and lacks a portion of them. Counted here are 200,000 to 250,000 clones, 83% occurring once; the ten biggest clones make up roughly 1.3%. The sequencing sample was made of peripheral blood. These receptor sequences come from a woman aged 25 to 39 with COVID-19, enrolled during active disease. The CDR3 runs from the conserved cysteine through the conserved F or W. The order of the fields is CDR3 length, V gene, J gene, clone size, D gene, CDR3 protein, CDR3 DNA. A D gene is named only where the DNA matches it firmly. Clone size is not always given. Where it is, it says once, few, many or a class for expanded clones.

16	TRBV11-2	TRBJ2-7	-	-	CASSLVGGGTTYEQYF	TGTGCCAGCAGCTTAGTCGGTGGGGGCACAACCTACGAGCAGTACTTC
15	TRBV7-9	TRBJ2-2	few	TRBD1	CASRPGQANTGELFF	TGTGCCTCCCGCCCGGGACAGGCGAACACCGGGGAGCTGTTTTTT
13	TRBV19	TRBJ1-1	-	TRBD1	CASSIFRDSEAFF	TGTGCCAGTAGTATATTTCGGGACAGTGAAGCTTTCTTT
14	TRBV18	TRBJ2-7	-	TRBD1	CASSKDRVSYEQYF	TGTGCCAGCTCTAAGGACAGGGTCTCCTACGAGCAGTACTTC
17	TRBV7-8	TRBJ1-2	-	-	CASSTGGLVQGIYGYTF	TGTGCCAGCAGTACGGGCGGATTAGTACAGGGTATCTATGGCTACACCTTC
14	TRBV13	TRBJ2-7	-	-	CASSSGGPPYEQYF	TGTGCCAGCAGCTCCGGGGGACCTCCCTACGAGCAGTACTTC
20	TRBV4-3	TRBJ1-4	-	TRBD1	CASSQALGTGRRGVLEKLFF	TGCGCCAGCAGCCAAGCATTAGGGACAGGGAGACGGGGGGTTCTTGAAAAACTGTTTTTT
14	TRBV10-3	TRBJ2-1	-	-	CAISELLLGNEQFF	TGTGCCATCAGTGAGCTATTGCTCGGGAATGAGCAGTTCTTC
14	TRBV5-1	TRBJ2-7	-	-	CASSLGPASGEQYF	TGCGCCAGCAGCTTGGGTCCCGCGTCGGGAGAGCAGTACTTC
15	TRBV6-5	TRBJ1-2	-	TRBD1	CASSYSWTGRTGYTF	TGTGCCAGCAGTTACTCGTGGACAGGGCGGACTGGCTACACCTTC
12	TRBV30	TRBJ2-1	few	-	CACEGSSNEQFF	TGTGCCTGTGAGGGCTCTAGCAATGAGCAGTTCTTC
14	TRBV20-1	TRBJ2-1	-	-	CSASWRSSYNEQFF	TGCAGTGCTAGTTGGAGGAGCTCCTACAATGAGCAGTTCTTC
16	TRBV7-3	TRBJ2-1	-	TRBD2	CASSPLAGGFYNEQFF	TGTGCCAGCAGCCCCTTAGCGGGGGGATTTTACAATGAGCAGTTCTTC
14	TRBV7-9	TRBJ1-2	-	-	CASSLGTEWGGYTF	TGTGCCAGCAGCTTAGGGACAGAGTGGGGTGGCTACACCTTC
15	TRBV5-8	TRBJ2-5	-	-	CASSPVGGVGETQYF	TGTGCCAGCAGCCCTGTAGGGGGGGTTGGAGAGACCCAGTACTTC
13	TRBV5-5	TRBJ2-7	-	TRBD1	CASSPGQSHEQYF	TGTGCCAGCAGCCCGGGACAGTCCCACGAGCAGTACTTC
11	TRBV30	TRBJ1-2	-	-	CAWRPAVGYTF	TGTGCCTGGAGGCCAGCGGTTGGCTACACCTTC
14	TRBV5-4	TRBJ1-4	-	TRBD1	CASRSGTGREKLFF	TGTGCCAGCAGATCCGGGACAGGGCGTGAAAAACTGTTTTTT
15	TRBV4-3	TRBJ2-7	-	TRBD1	CASSQGRQGAYEQYF	TGCGCCAGCAGCCAAGGTCGACAGGGAGCCTACGAGCAGTACTTC
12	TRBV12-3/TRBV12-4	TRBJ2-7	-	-	CASSLTSYEQYF	TGTGCCAGCAGTTTGACTAGCTACGAGCAGTACTTC
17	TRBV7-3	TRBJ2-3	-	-	CASSSELTGLVGDTQYF	TGTGCCAGCAGCTCTGAACTTACAGGGCTAGTAGGAGATACGCAGTATTTT
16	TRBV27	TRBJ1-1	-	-	CASSSPSGEPNTEAFF	TGTGCCAGCAGTTCGCCCTCAGGGGAACCGAACACTGAAGCTTTCTTT
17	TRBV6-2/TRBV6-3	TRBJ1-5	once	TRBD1	CASSYVEGQGNNQPQHF	TGTGCCAGCAGTTATGTGGAGGGACAGGGCAACAATCAGCCCCAGCATTTT
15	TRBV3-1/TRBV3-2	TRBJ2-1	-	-	CASSPISDSRNEQFF	TGTGCCAGCAGCCCAATCTCGGACAGTAGGAATGAGCAGTTCTTC
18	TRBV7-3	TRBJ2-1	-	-	CASSLRSRVEGSYNEQFF	TGTGCCAGCAGCTTAAGGAGCCGGGTCGAAGGTTCCTACAATGAGCAGTTCTTC
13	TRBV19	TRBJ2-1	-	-	CASSIVDGGEQFF	TGTGCCAGTAGTATAGTGGACGGGGGTGAGCAGTTCTTC
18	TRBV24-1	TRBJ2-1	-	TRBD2	CATSDLRVAGGAANEQFF	TGTGCCACCAGTGATTTGAGGGTTGCGGGGGGCGCGGCAAATGAGCAGTTCTTC
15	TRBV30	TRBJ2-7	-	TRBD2	CAWSAGLAATYEQYF	TGTGCCTGGAGCGCCGGACTAGCGGCTACCTACGAGCAGTACTTC
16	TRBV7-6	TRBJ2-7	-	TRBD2	CASSSRGGRWSYEQYF	TGTGCCAGCAGCTCTAGGGGAGGGCGATGGAGCTACGAGCAGTACTTC
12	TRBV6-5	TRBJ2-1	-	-	CASSRDYNEQFF	TGTGCCAGCAGCCGAGACTACAATGAGCAGTTCTTC
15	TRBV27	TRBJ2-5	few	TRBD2	CASRESGRAEETQYF	TGTGCCAGCAGGGAGAGCGGGAGGGCCGAAGAGACCCAGTACTTC
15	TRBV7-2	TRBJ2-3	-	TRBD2	CASSFRGRFADTQYF	TGTGCCAGCAGCTTTCGCGGGAGATTCGCAGATACGCAGTATTTT
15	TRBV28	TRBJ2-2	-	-	CASRKLSGEPGELFF	TGTGCCAGCAGAAAGCTTTCAGGGGAGCCCGGGGAGCTGTTTTTT
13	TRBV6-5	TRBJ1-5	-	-	CASSPGGNQPQHF	TGTGCCAGCAGTCCCGGGGGGAATCAGCCCCAGCATTTT
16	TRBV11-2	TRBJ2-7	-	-	CASSLDLAGIDYEQYF	TGTGCCAGCAGCTTAGACCTAGCCGGTATTGACTACGAGCAGTACTTC
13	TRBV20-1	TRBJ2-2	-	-	CSASQGYTGELFF	TGCAGTGCTAGTCAGGGGTACACCGGGGAGCTGTTTTTT
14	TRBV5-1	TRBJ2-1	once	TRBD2	CASTPIEAGGPVIF	TGCGCCAGCACCCCAATAGAGGCGGGAGGGCCTGTAATCTTC
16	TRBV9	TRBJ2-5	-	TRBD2	CASSAGLAGGHETQYF	TGTGCCAGCAGCGCGGGACTAGCGGGAGGGCACGAGACCCAGTACTTC
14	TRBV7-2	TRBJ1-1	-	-	CASSLAAGNTEAFF	TGTGCCAGCAGCTTAGCGGCAGGGAACACTGAAGCTTTCTTT
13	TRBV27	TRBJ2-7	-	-	CASGGTSAYEQYF	TGTGCCAGCGGGGGGACTTCAGCCTACGAGCAGTACTTC
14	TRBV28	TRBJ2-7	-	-	CASRAPGLSYEQYF	TGTGCCAGCAGGGCACCGGGTCTCTCCTACGAGCAGTACTTC
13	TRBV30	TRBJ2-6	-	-	CAWTSFGANVLTF	TGTGCCTGGACGTCCTTTGGGGCCAACGTCCTGACTTTC
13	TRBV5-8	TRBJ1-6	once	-	CASSAGLSVSLHF	TGTGCCAGCAGCGCAGGACTGAGCGTTTCCCTCCACTTT
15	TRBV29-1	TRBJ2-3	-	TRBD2	CSALDSGGPSDTQYF	TGCAGCGCCCTGGATAGCGGGGGGCCCTCAGATACGCAGTATTTT
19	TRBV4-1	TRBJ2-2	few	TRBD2	CASSQELAEGGILTGELFF	TGCGCCAGCAGCCAAGAACTAGCGGAGGGGGGTATACTCACCGGGGAGCTGTTTTTT
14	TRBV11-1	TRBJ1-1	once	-	CASSGAFQNTEAFF	TGTGCCAGCAGTGGAGCGTTCCAGAACACTGAAGCTTTCTTT
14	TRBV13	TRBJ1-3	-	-	CASSLGGDENTIYF	TGTGCCAGCAGCTTAGGAGGGGATGAAAACACCATATATTTT
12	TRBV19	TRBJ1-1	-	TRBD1	CATRTGGTEAFF	TGTGCCACCCGGACAGGGGGCACTGAAGCTTTCTTT
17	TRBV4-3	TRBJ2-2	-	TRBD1	CASSQELATGFGGELFF	TGCGCCAGCAGCCAAGAGTTAGCGACAGGGTTCGGCGGGGAGCTGTTTTTT
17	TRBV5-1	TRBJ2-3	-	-	CASSLFDLQASTDTQYF	TGCGCCAGCAGCTTGTTTGACTTACAGGCGAGCACAGATACGCAGTATTTT
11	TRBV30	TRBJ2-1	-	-	CAWSRPGEQFF	TGTGCCTGGAGTCGACCGGGGGAGCAGTTCTTC
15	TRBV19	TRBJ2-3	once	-	CASRTGPSSTDTQYF	TGTGCCAGTCGGACTGGCCCCTCTAGCACAGATACGCAGTATTTT
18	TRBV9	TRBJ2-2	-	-	CASSVRGAAGVYGGELLF	TGTGCCAGCAGCGTAAGGGGGGCGGCGGGAGTTTATGGCGGGGAGCTGCTTTTT